These 2 T cell receptor beta chains share one sample of origin, sequenced in a study of blood T cell repertoires in COVID-19. This table comes from immunoSEQ multiplex PCR, and its TCRdb copy is limited to in-frame clones, with some not included. The sample contains roughly 42,000 clones, roughly 84% of which appear only once. The specimen sequenced was peripheral blood. Source of these receptors: a woman aged 70 to 79 in a cohort sampled during active COVID-19.

V usage is TRBV5-4 and J usage is TRBJ2-5; 8 bases match TRBD2. CDR1 is SGHNT and CDR2 is YYREEE in the germline V gene (reference sequence). The CDR3 has 14 residues. V gave up 3 bases and J gave up 4 bases; unmatched junction bases: 5. The CDR3 coding sequence is TGTGCCAGCAGCTGGAGGGCGGGGGGAGAGACCCAGTACTTC. Protein sequence: CASSWRAGGETQYF.

V and J are TRBV5-6 and TRBJ2-2; 7 bases agree with TRBD2. J was trimmed by 16 bases and V by 2 bases; bases with no gene match: 8. CDR3 length: 12 amino acids. CDR1 SGHDT and CDR2 YYEEEE come from the germline V gene. Here the CDR3 reads CASSFSSGKAFF. CDR3 in DNA: TGTGCCAGCAGCTTCTCCAGCGGGAAGGCGTTTTTT.